This entry is about one T cell receptor beta chain. V was cut by 2 bases and J by 5 bases, with 10 bases left in between. This CDR3 has 15 amino acids. Germline V gene sequence: CDR1 MNHEY, CDR2 SMNVEV (reference sequence). This sample was taken from a study of blood T cell repertoires in COVID-19. The overall study: Whether acute or convalescent, the COVID-19 samples came from the United States, Italy and Spain. The cDNA or gDNA used as material had been derived from T cells, B-cell-depleted T cells, or PBMCs.

Authors' analysis steps: Quantification of nucleated cells was approximated via reference gene primer amplification. The data were produced by immunoSEQ multiplex PCR, yet TCRdb's version contains in-frame clones alone and is incomplete. That table supplies the V and J calls and clone size; D and trimming were determined from the DNA. The sample shows 180,000 or so clones, around 86% of them seen only once. This clonotype was sampled from a man between 18 and 29 years old with acute or convalescent COVID-19. The specimen was peripheral blood. The V and J genes are TRBV27 and TRBJ1-6, with a tentative D call TRBD1 (6 bases). The CDR3: CASSLTGQNNSPLHF. For the CDR3, the DNA is TGTGCCAGCAGTTTAACGGGACAAAATAATTCACCCCTCCACTTT.